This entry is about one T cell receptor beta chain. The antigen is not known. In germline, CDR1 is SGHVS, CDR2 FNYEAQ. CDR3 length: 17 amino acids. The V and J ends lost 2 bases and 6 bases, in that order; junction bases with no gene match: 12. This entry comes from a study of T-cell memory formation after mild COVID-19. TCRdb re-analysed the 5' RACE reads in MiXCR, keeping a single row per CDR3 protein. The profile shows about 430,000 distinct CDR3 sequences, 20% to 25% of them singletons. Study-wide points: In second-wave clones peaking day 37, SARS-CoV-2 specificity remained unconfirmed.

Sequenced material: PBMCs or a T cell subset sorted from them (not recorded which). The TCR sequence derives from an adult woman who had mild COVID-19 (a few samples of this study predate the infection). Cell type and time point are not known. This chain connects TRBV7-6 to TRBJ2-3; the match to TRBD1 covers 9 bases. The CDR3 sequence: CASSLSWGQGALDTQYF. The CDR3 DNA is TGTGCCAGCAGCTTATCTTGGGGACAGGGTGCCCTGGATACGCAGTATTTT.